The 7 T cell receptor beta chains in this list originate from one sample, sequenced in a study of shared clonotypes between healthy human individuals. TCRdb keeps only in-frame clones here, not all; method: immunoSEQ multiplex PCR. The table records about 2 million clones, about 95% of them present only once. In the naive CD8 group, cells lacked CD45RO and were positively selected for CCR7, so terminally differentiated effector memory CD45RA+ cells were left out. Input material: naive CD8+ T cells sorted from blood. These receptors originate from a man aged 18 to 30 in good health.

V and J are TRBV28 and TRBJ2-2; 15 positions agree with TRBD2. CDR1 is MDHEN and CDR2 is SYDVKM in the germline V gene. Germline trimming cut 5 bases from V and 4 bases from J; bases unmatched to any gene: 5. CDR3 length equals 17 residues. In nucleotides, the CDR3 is TGTGCCAGCAGTCCCGGACTAGCGGGGGGGTTCACCGGGGAGCTGTTTTTT. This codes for CASSPGLAGGFTGELFF.

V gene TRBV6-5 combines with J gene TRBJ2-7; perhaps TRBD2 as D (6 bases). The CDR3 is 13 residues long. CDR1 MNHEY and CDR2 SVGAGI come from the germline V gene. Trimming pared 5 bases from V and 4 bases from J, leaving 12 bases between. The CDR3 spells CASSDPEGYEQYF. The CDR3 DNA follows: TGTGCCAGCAGTGACCCGGAGGGGTACGAGCAGTACTTC.

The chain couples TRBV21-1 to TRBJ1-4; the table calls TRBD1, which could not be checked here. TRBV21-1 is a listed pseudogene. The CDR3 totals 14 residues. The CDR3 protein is CASSRGRGLEKLFF. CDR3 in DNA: TGTGCCAGCAGCAGGGGCCGCGGTTTAGAAAAACTGTTTTTT.

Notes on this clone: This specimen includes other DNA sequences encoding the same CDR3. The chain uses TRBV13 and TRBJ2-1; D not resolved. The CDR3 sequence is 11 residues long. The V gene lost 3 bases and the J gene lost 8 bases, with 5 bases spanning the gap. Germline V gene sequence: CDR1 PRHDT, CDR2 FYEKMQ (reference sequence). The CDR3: CASSFSDEQFF. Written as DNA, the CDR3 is TGTGCCAGCAGCTTCAGCGATGAGCAGTTCTTC.

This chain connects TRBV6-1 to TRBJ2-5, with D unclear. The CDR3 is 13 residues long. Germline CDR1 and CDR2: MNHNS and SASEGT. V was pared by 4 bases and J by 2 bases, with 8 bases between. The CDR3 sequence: CASSVRRQETQYF. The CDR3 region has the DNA TGTGCCAGCAGTGTCAGGAGACAAGAGACCCAGTACTTC.

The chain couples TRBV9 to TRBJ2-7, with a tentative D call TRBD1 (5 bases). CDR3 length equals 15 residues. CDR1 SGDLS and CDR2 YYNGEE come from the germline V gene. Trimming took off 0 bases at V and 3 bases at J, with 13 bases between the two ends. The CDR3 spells CASSVEGFPNYEQYF. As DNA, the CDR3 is TGTGCCAGCAGCGTAGAGGGGTTTCCGAACTACGAGCAGTACTTC.

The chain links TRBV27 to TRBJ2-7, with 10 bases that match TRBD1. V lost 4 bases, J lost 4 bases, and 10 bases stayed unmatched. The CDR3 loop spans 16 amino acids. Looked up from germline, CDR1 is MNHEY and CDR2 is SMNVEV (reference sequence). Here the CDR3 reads CASSYSGTGVTYEQYF. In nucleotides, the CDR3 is TGTGCCAGCAGTTACTCCGGGACAGGGGTAACGTACGAGCAGTACTTC.